These 6 T cell receptor beta chains were sequenced from one sample in a study of shared clonotypes between healthy human individuals. Sequencing used immunoSEQ multiplex PCR; TCRdb keeps in-frame clones, though not all of them. Found here are around 700,000 clones, about 91% of them singletons; the top ten hold about 24%. CD8 cells classed as naive were CD45RO-negative and positively selected for CCR7, excluding terminally differentiated effector memory CD45RA+ cells. The sample comprised naive CD8+ T cells sorted from blood. All receptors derive from a man aged 25-45 years in good health.

This rearrangement joins TRBV7-9 to TRBJ2-2; TRBD2 agrees at 15 bases. The trim removed 5 bases at V and 2 bases at J, leaving 9 bases unmatched. The CDR3 extends over 19 amino acids. Germline V gene lookup returns CDR1 SEHNR and CDR2 FQNEAQ (reference sequence). CDR3 amino acids: CASSPRTSGRAVNTGELFF. DNA for the CDR3: TGTGCCAGCAGCCCTCGGACTAGCGGGAGGGCTGTAAACACCGGGGAGCTGTTTTTT.

This CDR3 is CASRIQGDSNQPQHF. DNA of the CDR3: TGTGCCAGCAGGATACAGGGGGATAGCAATCAGCCCCAGCATTTT. The V call is TRBV6-5, the J call TRBJ1-5; 8 bases are a match to TRBD1. The CDR3 runs 15 residues. The germline V gene has CDR1 MNHEY and CDR2 SVGAGI. V lost 6 bases, J lost 0 bases, and 4 bases stayed unmatched.

The chain is built from TRBV7-9 and TRBJ2-1; 10 bases align to TRBD2. CDR3 length: 18 residues. Germline CDR1 SEHNR, CDR2 FQNEAQ (reference sequence). V lost 5 bases, J lost 0 bases, and 10 bases stayed unmatched. The DNA of the CDR3 is TGTGCCAGCAGCCAACCCCGGGCTAGCGGGAGCTCCTACAATGAGCAGTTCTTC. Translation gives CASSQPRASGSSYNEQFF.

The V and J genes are TRBV9 and TRBJ1-4; D is undetermined. The germline CDR1 and CDR2 sequences are SGDLS and YYNGEE. The CDR3 length is 14 residues. V lost 4 bases, J lost 5 bases, and 12 bases lay in between. CDR3 in amino acids: CASSFGGLNEKLFF. CDR3 sequence (DNA): TGTGCCAGCAGCTTTGGTGGCCTAAATGAAAAACTGTTTTTT. The full variable domain, completed using reference TRBV9 and TRBJ1-4, is DSGVTQTPKHLITATGQRVTLRCSPRSGDLSVYWYQQSLDQGLQFLIQYYNGEERAKGNILERFSAQQFPDLHSELNLSSLELGDSALYFCASSFGGLNEKLFFGSGTQLSVL.

This chain joins TRBV28 and TRBJ1-2; no firm D call. Trimming stripped 4 bases from V and 0 bases from J, with 12 bases between. Germline V gene lookup returns CDR1 MDHEN and CDR2 SYDVKM. This CDR3 region has 15 residues. DNA for the CDR3: TGTGCCAGCAGTTCCCCGGACCGTACTAACTATGGCTACACCTTC. Its translation: CASSSPDRTNYGYTF.

This chain joins TRBV10-1 and TRBJ2-5; 10 positions agree with TRBD1. V dropped 0 bases and J dropped 7; count of bases not matched to a gene: 8. The V gene's germline CDR1 is WNHNN and CDR2 SYGVQD (reference sequence). The CDR3 is made up of 16 amino acids. CDR3 sequence reads: CASSESTGGLAGTQYF. The CDR3 DNA is TGCGCCAGCAGTGAGTCGACAGGGGGCTTGGCGGGGACCCAGTACTTC.